Described below is a single TCR beta chain sequence and its context. This record comes from a study of CXCR3-negative and CXCR3-positive naive CD8 T cells. Carrying UMI labels, the TRB cDNA libraries were prepared through 5' RACE. TCRdb reanalyzed the 5' RACE reads, giving one entry per CDR3 protein sequence and no DNA. The table for this sample gives about 130,000 distinct CDR3 sequences. The sample consisted of naive CXCR3- CD8+ T cells from blood. The subset denotes: CD45RO-CCR7+CD27+CD95- naive CD8+ T cells lacking CXCR3 (TNR3-). This clonotype originated in a human donor in good health. Some clones in this sample may be carry-over from other donors' samples.

The CDR3 sequence: CASRGGGLEQYF. The V gene is TRBV12-3 or TRBV12-4, the J gene TRBJ2-7; the D gene TCRdb calls, TRBD2, cannot be checked with no DNA. This CDR3 is 12 amino acids long.